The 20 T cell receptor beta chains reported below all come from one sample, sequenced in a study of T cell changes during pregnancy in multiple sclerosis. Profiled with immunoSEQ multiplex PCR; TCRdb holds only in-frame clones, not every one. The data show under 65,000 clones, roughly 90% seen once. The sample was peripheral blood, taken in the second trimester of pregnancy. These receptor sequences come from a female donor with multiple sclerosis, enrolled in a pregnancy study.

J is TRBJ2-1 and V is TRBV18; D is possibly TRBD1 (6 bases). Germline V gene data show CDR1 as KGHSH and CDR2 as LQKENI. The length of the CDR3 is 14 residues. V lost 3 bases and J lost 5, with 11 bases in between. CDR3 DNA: TGTGCCAGCTCACCCATGGACAGAAACAATGAGCAGTTCTTC. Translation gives CASSPMDRNNEQFF.

The CDR3 DNA sequence: TGTGCCTTCGCGGGACAGCCATACGAGCAGTACTTC. Translated, it gives CAFAGQPYEQYF. This chain joins TRBV30 and TRBJ2-5; D might be TRBD1 (7 bases). TRBJ2-7 matches the DNA end more closely, so the J call is doubtful. The V gene's germline CDR1 is GTSNPN and CDR2 SVGIG (reference sequence). The CDR3 length is 12 residues.

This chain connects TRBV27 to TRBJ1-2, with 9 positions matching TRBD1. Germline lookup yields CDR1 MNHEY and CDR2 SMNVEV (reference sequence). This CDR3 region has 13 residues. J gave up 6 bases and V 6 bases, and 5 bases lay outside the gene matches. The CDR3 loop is CASRPGQGNGYTF. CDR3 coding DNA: TGTGCCAGCAGGCCAGGACAGGGGAATGGCTACACCTTC.

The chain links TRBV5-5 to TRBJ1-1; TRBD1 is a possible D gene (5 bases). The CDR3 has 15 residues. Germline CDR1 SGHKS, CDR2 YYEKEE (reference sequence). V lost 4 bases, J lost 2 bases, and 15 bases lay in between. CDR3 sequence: CASSRPQVPNTEAFF. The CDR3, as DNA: TGTGCCAGCAGCCGTCCACAGGTTCCAAACACTGAAGCTTTCTTT. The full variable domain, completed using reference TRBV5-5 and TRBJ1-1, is DAGVTQSPTHLIKTRGQQVTLRCSPISGHKSVSWYQQVLGQGPQFIFQYYEKEERGRGNFPDRFSARQFPNYSSELNVNALLLGDSALYLCASSRPQVPNTEAFFGQGTRLTVV.

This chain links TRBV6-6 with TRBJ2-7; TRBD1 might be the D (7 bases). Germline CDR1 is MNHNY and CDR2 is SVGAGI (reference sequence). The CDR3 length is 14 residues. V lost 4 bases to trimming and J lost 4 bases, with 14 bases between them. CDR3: CASSSQGTAYEQYF. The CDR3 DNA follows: TGTGCCAGCAGTTCACAGGGGACTGCTTACGAGCAGTACTTC.

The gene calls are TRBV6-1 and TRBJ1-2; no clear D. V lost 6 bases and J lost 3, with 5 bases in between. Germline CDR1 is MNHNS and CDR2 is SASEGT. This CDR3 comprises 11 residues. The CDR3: CASRPDYGYTF. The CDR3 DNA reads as TGTGCCAGCAGGCCAGACTATGGCTACACCTTC.

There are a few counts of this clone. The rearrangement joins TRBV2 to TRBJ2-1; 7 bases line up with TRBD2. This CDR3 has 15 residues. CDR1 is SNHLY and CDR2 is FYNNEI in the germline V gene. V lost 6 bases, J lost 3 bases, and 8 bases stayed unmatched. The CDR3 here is CASRTAGVGYNEQFF. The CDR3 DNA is TGTGCCAGCAGGACCGCGGGAGTGGGCTACAATGAGCAGTTCTTC.

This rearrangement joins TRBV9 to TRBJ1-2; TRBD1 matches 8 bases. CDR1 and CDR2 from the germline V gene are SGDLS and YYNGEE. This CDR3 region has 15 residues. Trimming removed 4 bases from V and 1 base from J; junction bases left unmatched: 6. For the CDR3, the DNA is TGTGCCAGCAGCTCGTGGACAGGGAATAACTATGGCTACACCTTC. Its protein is CASSSWTGNNYGYTF.

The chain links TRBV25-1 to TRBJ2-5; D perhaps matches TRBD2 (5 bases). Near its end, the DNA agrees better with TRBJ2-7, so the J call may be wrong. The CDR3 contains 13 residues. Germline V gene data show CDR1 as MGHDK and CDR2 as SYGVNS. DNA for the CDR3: TGTGCCAGCACGAAGGACTCCTCCTACGAGCAGTACTTC. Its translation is CASTKDSSYEQYF.

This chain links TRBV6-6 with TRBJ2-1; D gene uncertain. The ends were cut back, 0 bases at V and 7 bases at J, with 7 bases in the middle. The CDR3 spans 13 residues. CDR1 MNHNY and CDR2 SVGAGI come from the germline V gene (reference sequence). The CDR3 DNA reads TGTGCCAGCAGTTACTCGAGGTGGAATGAGCAGTTCTTC. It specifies CASSYSRWNEQFF.

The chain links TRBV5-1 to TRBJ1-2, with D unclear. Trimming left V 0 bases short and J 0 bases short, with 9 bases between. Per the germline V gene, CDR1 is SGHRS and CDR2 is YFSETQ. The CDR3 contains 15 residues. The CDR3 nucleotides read TGCGCCAGCAGCTTGGCCGGGTTAGCTAACTATGGCTACACCTTC. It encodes CASSLAGLANYGYTF.

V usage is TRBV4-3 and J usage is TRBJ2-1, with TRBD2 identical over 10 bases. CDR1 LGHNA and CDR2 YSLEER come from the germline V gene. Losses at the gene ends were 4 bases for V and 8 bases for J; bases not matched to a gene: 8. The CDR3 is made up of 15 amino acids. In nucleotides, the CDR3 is TGCGCCAGCAGCCGGAGGACTAGCGGAGACGATGAGCAGTTCTTC. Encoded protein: CASSRRTSGDDEQFF.

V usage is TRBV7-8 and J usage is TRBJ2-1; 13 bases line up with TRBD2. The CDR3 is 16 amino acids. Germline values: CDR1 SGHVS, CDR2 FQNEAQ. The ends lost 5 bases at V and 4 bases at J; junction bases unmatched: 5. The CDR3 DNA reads TGTGCCAGCAGCAGTGGGACTAGCGGGATGTACAATGAGCAGTTCTTC. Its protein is CASSSGTSGMYNEQFF.

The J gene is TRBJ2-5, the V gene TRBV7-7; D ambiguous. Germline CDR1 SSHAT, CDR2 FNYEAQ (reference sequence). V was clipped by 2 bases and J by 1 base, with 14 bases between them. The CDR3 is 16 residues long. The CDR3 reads CASSLSPFGSQETQYF. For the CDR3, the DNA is TGTGCCAGCAGCTTATCCCCGTTTGGCAGCCAAGAGACCCAGTACTTC. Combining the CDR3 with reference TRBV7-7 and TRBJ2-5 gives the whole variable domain GAGVSQSPRYKVTKRGQDVTLRCDPISSHATLYWYQQALGQGPEFLTYFNYEAQPDKSGLPSDRFSAERPEGSISTLTIQRTEQRDSAMYRCASSLSPFGSQETQYFGPGTRLLVL.

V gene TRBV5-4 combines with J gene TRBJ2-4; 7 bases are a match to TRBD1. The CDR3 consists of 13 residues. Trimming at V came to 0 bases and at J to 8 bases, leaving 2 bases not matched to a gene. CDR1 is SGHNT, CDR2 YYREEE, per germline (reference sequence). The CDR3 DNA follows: TGTGCCAGCAGCTTGGAGGGGGCGGACATTCAGTACTTC. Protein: CASSLEGADIQYF.

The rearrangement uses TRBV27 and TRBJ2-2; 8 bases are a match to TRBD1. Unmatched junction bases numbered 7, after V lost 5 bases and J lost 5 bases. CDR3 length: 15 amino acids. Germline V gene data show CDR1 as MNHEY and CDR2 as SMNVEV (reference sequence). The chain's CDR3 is CASSQGQDRTGELFF. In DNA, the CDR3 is TGTGCCAGCAGTCAGGGACAGGACCGGACCGGGGAGCTGTTTTTT.

The CDR3 sequence: CASSFSGKSYNEQFF. The CDR3 DNA sequence: TGTGCCAGCAGCTTTAGCGGGAAGTCCTACAATGAGCAGTTCTTC. The chain links TRBV5-4 to TRBJ2-1; 8 bases map to TRBD2. This CDR3 is 15 amino acids long. Germline CDR1 SGHNT, CDR2 YYREEE (reference sequence). Unmatched junction bases numbered 2, after V lost 2 bases and J lost 1 base.

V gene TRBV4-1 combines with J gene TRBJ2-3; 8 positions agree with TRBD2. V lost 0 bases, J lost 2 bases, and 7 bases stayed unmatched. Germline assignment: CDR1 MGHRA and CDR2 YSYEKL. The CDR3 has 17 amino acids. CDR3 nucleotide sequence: TGCGCCAGCAGCCAAGAGCTGGCGGGAGGCCCCACAGATACGCAGTATTTT. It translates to CASSQELAGGPTDTQYF.

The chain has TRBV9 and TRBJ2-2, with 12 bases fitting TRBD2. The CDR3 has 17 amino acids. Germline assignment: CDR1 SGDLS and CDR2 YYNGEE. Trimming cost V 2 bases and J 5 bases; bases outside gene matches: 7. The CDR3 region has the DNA TGTGCCAGCAGCGTTTCGCCGGGACTAGCGGGTACCGGGGAGCTGTTTTTT. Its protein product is CASSVSPGLAGTGELFF.

The CDR3 nucleotides read TGCGCCAGCAGCTTTGCGGGGACCTTCGACGAGCAGTACTTC. It codes for CASSFAGTFDEQYF. The chain uses TRBV5-1 and TRBJ2-7; maybe TRBD2 (6 bases). Trimming pared 2 bases from V and 5 bases from J, leaving 14 bases between. The CDR3 has 14 amino acids. Germline CDR1 reads SGHRS; CDR2 reads YFSETQ.